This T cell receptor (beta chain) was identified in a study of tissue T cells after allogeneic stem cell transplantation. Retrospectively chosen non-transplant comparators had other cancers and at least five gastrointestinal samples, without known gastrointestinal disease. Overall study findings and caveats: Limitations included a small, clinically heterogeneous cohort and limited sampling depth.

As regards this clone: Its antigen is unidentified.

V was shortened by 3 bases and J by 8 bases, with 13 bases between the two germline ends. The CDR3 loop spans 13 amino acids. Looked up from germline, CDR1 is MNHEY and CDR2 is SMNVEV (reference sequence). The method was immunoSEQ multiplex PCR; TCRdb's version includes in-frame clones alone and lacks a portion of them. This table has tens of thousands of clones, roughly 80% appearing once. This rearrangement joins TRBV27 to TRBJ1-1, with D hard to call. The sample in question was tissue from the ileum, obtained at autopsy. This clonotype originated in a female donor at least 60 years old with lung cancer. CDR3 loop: CASSFPGNTEAFF. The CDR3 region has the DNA TGTGCCAGCAGTTTTCCGGGGAATACCGAAGCTTTCTTT.